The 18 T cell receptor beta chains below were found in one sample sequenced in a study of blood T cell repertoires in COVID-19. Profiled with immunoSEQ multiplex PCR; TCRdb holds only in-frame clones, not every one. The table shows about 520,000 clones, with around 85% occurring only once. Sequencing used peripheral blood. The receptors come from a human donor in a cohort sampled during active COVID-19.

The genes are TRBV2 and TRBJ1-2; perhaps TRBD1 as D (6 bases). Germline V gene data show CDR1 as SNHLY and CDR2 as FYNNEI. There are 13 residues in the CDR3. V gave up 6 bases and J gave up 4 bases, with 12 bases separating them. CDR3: CASRSSGVYGYTF. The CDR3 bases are TGTGCCAGCAGATCTTCAGGGGTCTATGGCTACACCTTC.

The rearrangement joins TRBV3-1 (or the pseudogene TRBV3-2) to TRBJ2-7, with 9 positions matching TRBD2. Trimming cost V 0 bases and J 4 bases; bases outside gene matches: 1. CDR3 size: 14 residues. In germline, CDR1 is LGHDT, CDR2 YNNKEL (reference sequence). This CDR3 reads CASSQDLAGYEQYF. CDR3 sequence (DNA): TGTGCCAGCAGCCAAGACCTAGCGGGATACGAGCAGTACTTC.

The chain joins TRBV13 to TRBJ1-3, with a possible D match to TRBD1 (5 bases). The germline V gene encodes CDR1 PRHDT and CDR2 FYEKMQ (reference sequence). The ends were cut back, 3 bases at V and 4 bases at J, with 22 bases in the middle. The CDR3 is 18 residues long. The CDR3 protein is CASSFQPNPGLQGNTIYF. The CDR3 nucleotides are TGTGCCAGCAGCTTCCAACCGAACCCGGGACTCCAGGGAAACACCATATATTTT.

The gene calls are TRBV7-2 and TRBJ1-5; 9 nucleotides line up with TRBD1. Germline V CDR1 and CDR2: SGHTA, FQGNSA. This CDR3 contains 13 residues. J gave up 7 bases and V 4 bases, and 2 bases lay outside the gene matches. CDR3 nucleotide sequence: TGTGCCAGCAGCTGGACAGGGGTGCAGCCCCAGCATTTT. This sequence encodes CASSWTGVQPQHF.

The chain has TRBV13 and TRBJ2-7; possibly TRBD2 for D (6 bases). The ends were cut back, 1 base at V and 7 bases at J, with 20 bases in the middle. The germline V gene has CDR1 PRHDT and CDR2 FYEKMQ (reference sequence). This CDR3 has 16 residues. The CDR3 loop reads CASSLARRGAPGEQYF. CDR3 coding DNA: TGTGCCAGCAGCTTAGCCAGGCGGGGCGCCCCGGGGGAGCAGTACTTC.

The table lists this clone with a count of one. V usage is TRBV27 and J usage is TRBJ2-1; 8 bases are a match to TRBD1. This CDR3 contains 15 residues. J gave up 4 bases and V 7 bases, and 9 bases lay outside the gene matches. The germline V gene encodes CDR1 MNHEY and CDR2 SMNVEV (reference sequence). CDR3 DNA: TGTGCCAGCACCCTGGGGCAGGGGGCTTACAATGAGCAGTTCTTC. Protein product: CASTLGQGAYNEQFF.

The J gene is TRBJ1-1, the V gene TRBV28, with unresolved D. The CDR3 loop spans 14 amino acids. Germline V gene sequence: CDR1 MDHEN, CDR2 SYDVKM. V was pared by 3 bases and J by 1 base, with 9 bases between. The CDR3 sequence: CASSFGLGNTEAFF. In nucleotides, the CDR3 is TGTGCCAGCAGTTTCGGGTTGGGGAACACTGAAGCTTTCTTT.

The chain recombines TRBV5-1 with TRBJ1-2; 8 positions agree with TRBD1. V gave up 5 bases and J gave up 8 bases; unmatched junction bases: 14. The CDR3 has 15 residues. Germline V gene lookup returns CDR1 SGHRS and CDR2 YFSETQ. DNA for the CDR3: TGCGCCAGCAGGGTGGACAGGGTGGAATTAAAAGGCTACACCTTC. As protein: CASRVDRVELKGYTF.

CDR3 loop: CASTSSGRAYNEQFF. For the CDR3, the DNA is TGTGCCAGCACTTCCTCCGGGAGGGCCTACAATGAGCAGTTCTTC. The genes are TRBV28 and TRBJ2-1, with 8 positions matching TRBD2. V was clipped by 7 bases and J by 2 bases; unmatched bases: 7. Germline CDR1 is MDHEN and CDR2 is SYDVKM. This CDR3 spans 15 amino acids.

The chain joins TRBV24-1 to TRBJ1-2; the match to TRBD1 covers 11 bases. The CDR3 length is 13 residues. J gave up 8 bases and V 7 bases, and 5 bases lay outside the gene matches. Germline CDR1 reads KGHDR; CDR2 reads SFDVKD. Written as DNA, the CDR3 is TGTGCCACCAGCGGACAGGGGGCATGGGGCTACACCTTC. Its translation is CATSGQGAWGYTF.

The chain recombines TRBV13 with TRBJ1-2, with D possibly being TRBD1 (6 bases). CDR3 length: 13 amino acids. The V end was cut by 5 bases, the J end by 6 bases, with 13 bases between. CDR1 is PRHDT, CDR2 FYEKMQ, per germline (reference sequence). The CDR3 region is CASSHRVTDGYTF. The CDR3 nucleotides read TGTGCCAGCAGCCACAGGGTTACGGATGGCTACACCTTC.

CDR3 loop: CASSRSRGQGDYGYTF. CDR3 nucleotides: TGTGCCAGCAGTAGAAGCAGGGGGCAGGGGGACTATGGCTACACCTTC. J is TRBJ1-2 and V is TRBV2, with 8 bases lining up with TRBD1. With V trimmed by 5 bases and J by 3 bases, 11 bases remained unmatched. Germline V CDR1 and CDR2: SNHLY, FYNNEI. The CDR3 covers 16 residues.

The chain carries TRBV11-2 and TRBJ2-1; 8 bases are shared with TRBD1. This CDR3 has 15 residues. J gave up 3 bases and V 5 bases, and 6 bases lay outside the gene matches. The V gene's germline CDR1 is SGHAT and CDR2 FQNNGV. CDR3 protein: CASSMGTGNYNEQFF. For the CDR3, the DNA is TGTGCCAGCAGCATGGGGACAGGCAACTACAATGAGCAGTTCTTC.

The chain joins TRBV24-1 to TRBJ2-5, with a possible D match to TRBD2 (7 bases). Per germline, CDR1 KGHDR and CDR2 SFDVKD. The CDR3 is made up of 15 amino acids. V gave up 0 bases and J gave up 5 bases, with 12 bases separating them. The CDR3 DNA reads TGTGCCACCAGTGATTTGGCAGGGGAGGGTGAGACCCAGTACTTC. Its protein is CATSDLAGEGETQYF.

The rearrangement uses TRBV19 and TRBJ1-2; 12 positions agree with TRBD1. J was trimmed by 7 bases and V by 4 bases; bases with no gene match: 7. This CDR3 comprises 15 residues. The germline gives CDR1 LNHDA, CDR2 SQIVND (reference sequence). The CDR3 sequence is CASSTGQGAVGGYTF. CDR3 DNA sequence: TGTGCCAGTAGTACGGGACAGGGGGCTGTTGGTGGCTACACCTTC.

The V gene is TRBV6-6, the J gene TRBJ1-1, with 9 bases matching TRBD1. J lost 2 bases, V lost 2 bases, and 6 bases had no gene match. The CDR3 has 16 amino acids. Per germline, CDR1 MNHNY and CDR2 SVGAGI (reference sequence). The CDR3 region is CASSYGTGKFNTEAFF. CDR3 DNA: TGTGCCAGCAGTTACGGGACAGGGAAATTTAACACTGAAGCTTTCTTT.

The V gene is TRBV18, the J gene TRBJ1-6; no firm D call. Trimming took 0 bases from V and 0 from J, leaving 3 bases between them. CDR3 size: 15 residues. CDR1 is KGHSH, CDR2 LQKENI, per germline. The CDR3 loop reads CASSPPSSYNSPLHF. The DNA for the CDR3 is TGTGCCAGCTCACCACCGAGCTCCTATAATTCACCCCTCCACTTT. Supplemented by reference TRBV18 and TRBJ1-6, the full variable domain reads NAGVMQNPRHLVRRRGQEARLRCSPMKGHSHVYWYRQLPEEGLKFMVYLQKENIIDESGMPKERFSAEFPKEGPSILRIQQVVRGDSAAYFCASSPPSSYNSPLHFGNGTRLTVT.

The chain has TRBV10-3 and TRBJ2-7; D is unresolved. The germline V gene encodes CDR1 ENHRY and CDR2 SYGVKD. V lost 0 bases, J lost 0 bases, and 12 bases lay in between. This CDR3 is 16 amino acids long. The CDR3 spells CAISESAPSSSYEQYF. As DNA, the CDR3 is TGTGCCATCAGTGAGTCGGCGCCCTCTAGCTCCTACGAGCAGTACTTC.